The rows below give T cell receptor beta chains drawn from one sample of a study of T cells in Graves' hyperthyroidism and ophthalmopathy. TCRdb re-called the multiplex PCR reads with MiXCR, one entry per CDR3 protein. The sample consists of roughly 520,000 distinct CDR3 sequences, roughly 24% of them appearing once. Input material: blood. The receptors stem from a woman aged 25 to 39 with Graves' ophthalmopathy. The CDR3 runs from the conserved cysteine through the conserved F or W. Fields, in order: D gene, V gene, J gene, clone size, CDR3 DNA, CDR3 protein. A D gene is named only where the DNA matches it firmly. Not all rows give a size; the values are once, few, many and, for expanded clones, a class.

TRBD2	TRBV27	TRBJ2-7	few	TGTGCCAGCAGTTTATTCCCGACTAGCGGGAGGCTTAGCTCCTACGAGCAGTACTTC	CASSLFPTSGRLSSYEQYF
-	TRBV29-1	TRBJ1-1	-	TGCAGCGTTGTGGCGGAAAACACTGAAGCTTTCTTT	CSVVAENTEAFF
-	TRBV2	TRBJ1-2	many	TGTGCCAGCAGTGAAGCGCCTCGCCTGGCAGGGTCAAACTATGGCTACACCTTC	CASSEAPRLAGSNYGYTF
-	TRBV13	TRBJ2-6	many	TGTGCCAGCAGCCGTCCCTTTACAGGGGGGGCCAACGTCCTGACTTTC	CASSRPFTGGANVLTF
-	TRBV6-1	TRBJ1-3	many	TGTGCCAGCATTCGGTCGACAGGTGGAAACACCATATATTTT	CASIRSTGGNTIYF
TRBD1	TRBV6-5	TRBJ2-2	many	TGTGCCAGCAGTTATCAGGGGGTTACGAACACCGGGGAGCTGTTTTTT	CASSYQGVTNTGELFF
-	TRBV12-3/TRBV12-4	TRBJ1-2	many	TGTGCCAGCAGTTTACTTCTAGGGCGGAACTATGGCTACACCTTC	CASSLLLGRNYGYTF
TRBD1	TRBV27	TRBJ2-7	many	TGTGCCAGCAGTGGGGGAACAGGGGGCACCTACGAGCAGTACTTC	CASSGGTGGTYEQYF
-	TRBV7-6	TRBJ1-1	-	TGTGCCAGCAGTCGGACAGCCAAACTCGGAAGAGCTTTCTTT	CASSRTAKLGRAFF
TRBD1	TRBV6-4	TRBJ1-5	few	TGTGCCAGCAGTGCTCGACAGGGTTTGGGCAATCAGCCCCAGCATTTT	CASSARQGLGNQPQHF
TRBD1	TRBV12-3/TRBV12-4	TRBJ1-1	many	TGTGCCAGCAGTCGCCGGACAGGGGAAACTGAAGCTTTCTTT	CASSRRTGETEAFF
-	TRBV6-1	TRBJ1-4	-	TGTGCCAGCAGGATCGACAGGAATAATGAAAAACTGTTTTTT	CASRIDRNNEKLFF
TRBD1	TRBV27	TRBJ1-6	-	TGTGCCAGCACCCGAACCGTGGACAGGGGAGGATATAATTCACCCCTCCACTTT	CASTRTVDRGGYNSPLHF
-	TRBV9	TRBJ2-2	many	TGTGCCAGCAAGGCGCAGGGCGATAGGGGGGAGCTGTTTTTT	CASKAQGDRGELFF
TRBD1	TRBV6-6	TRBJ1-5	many	TGTGCCAGCAGTTACTCGATGGATAAGACAGGGGGTCGGTTCCATAGCAATCAGCCCCAGCATTTT	CASSYSMDKTGGRFHSNQPQHF
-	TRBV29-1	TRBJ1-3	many	TGCAGCGTTGAAGGGGGGGGAAACACCATATATTTT	CSVEGGGNTIYF
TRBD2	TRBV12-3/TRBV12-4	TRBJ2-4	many	TGTGCCAGCAACCCGGGACTAGCGGGGGGGTACGCCAAAAACATTCAGTACTTC	CASNPGLAGGYAKNIQYF
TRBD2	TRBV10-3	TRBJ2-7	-	TGTGCCATCAGTGACGTAGCGGGACCAACCTACGAGCAGTACTTC	CAISDVAGPTYEQYF
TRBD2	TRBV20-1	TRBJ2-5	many	TGCAGTGCTAGAGATACTAGCGGGGGGTTGGAGACCCAGTACTTC	CSARDTSGGLETQYF
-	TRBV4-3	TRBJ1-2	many	TGCGCCAGCAGCCAAGATGGGGGGATCGGCGGCTACACCTTC	CASSQDGGIGGYTF
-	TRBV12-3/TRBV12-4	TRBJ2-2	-	TGTGCCAGCAGTCCCCCGGGGGCCGGGGAGCTGTTTTTT	CASSPPGAGELFF
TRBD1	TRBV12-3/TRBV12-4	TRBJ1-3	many	TGTGCCAGCTTGAGACAGGGGACTGTCTCTGGAAACACCATATATTTT	CASLRQGTVSGNTIYF
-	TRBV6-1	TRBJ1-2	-	TGTGCCAGCAGGCCGGCGGGGACACGTTATGGCTACACCTTC	CASRPAGTRYGYTF
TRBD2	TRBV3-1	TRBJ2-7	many	TGTGCCAGCAGCCCAGGACTAGCGGGGAAGGTCTCCTACGAGCAGTACTTC	CASSPGLAGKVSYEQYF
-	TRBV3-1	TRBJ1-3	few	TGTGCCAGCAGCCAGAGGGTTGGAAACACCATATATTTT	CASSQRVGNTIYF
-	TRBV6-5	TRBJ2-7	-	TGTGCCAGCAGTTACAGGGGGGGATCGGGGGGACACTACGAGCAGTACTTC	CASSYRGGSGGHYEQYF